Below, 13 T cell receptor beta chains from the same sample are listed, as sequenced in a study of CD8 T cells in ankylosing spondylitis. In TCRdb, the 5' RACE reads were re-called with MiXCR into one record per CDR3 protein. The sample yields roughly 450,000 distinct CDR3 sequences, approximately 26% seen once. Findings and caveats of the study: About 8 highly homologous variants made up a TCR beta motif, and this motif appeared characteristic of ankylosing spondylitis blood.

No antigen has been assigned to these receptors. Source material: blood, either unsorted or a sorted T cell fraction (not recorded which). The origin of the receptors is a male donor with ankylosing spondylitis.

The rearrangement joins TRBV3-1 to TRBJ2-3; D not certain. The germline V gene has CDR1 LGHDT and CDR2 YNNKEL (reference sequence). Trimming removed 4 bases from V and 2 bases from J, with 16 bases in between. The CDR3 runs to 16 residues. The CDR3 protein is CASSRFIGAYTDTQYF. The CDR3 region has the DNA TGTGCCAGCAGCCGATTTATAGGAGCTTACACAGATACGCAGTATTTT.

This chain uses TRBV10-3 with TRBJ2-1; 11 bases fit TRBD2. CDR3 length: 15 residues. The germline gives CDR1 ENHRY, CDR2 SYGVKD. Trimming at V came to 4 bases and at J to 5 bases, leaving 4 bases not matched to a gene. This CDR3 is CAISGELAGDNEQFF. The DNA of the CDR3 is TGTGCCATCAGTGGGGAACTAGCGGGAGACAATGAGCAGTTCTTC.

The sample holds many counts of this clonotype. This chain links TRBV7-2 with TRBJ1-1; possible D gene TRBD1, 5 bases. V lost 2 bases, J lost 1 base, and 8 bases lay in between. Germline assignment: CDR1 SGHTA and CDR2 FQGNSA. CDR3 length: 14 residues. The CDR3 loop reads CASSLRTGNTEAFF. In DNA, the CDR3 is TGTGCCAGCAGCTTACGCACAGGGAACACTGAAGCTTTCTTT.

This sequence joins TRBV30 and TRBJ1-5; 7 positions agree with TRBD1. This CDR3 is built from 13 residues. With 5 bases clipped from V and 8 bases from J, the junction kept 9 bases outside the gene matches. Germline V gives CDR1 GTSNPN, CDR2 SVGIG (reference sequence). CDR3 residues: CAWADQGGKPQHF. As DNA, the CDR3 is TGTGCCTGGGCGGACCAGGGGGGGAAGCCCCAGCATTTT.

The V and J genes are TRBV5-1 and TRBJ2-5, with a possible D match to TRBD1 (5 bases). V shed 3 bases and J shed 0 bases, with 9 bases lying between them. CDR3 length equals 14 residues. Germline V lookup: CDR1 SGHRS, CDR2 YFSETQ. CDR3 DNA: TGCGCCAGCAGCTCCACAGGTTACCAAGAGACCCAGTACTTC. Translated, it gives CASSSTGYQETQYF. The full variable domain, completed using reference TRBV5-1 and TRBJ2-5, is KAGVTQTPRYLIKTRGQQVTLSCSPISGHRSVSWYQQTPGQGLQFLFEYFSETQRNKGNFPGRFSGRQFSNSRSEMNVSTLELGDSALYLCASSSTGYQETQYFGPGTRLLVL.

This clonotype came up a few times. The rearrangement joins TRBV12-3 or TRBV12-4 to TRBJ1-2; 11 positions agree with TRBD1. This CDR3 spans 13 amino acids. With V trimmed by 5 bases and J by 8 bases, 4 bases remained unmatched. The CDR3 loop is CASSGQGAFGYTF. The CDR3 DNA sequence: TGTGCCAGCAGTGGACAGGGGGCGTTCGGCTACACCTTC.

J is TRBJ1-2 and V is TRBV20-1, with a possible D match to TRBD1 (6 bases). The CDR3 is made up of 14 amino acids. Germline CDR1 and CDR2: DFQATT and SNEGSKA (reference sequence). The ends were cut back, 0 bases at V and 7 bases at J, with 15 bases in the middle. The CDR3 loop reads CSARDIDRTRGYTF. DNA of the CDR3: TGCAGTGCTAGAGATATCGACAGGACACGTGGCTACACCTTC.

In its sample, this clonotype was seen a few times. The genes are TRBV6-5 and TRBJ1-1, with D tentatively TRBD1 (5 bases). The V gene's germline CDR1 is MNHEY and CDR2 SVGAGI. The length of the CDR3 is 12 residues. With 11 bases removed from V and 3 bases from J, the gap between germline ends came to 13 bases. The CDR3 DNA follows: TGTGCCGCCCGGCGGGGGGACACTGAAGCTTTCTTT. It yields the protein CAARRGDTEAFF.

This clonotype was recorded a few times. The chain couples TRBV25-1 to TRBJ1-5, with D possibly TRBD1 on 6 matching bases. The ends were cut back, 5 bases at V and 3 bases at J, with 17 bases in the middle. Germline V gene sequence: CDR1 MGHDK, CDR2 SYGVNS. The CDR3 has 16 amino acids. The chain's CDR3 is CASSKGGGADNQPQHF. DNA for the CDR3: TGTGCCAGCAGTAAAGGCGGGGGGGCCGACAATCAGCCCCAGCATTTT. The full variable domain, rest sourced from reference TRBV25-1 and TRBJ1-5, is EADIYQTPRYLVIGTGKKITLECSQTMGHDKMYWYQQDPGMELHLIHYSYGVNSTEKGDLSSESTVSRIRTEHFPLTLESARPSHTSQYLCASSKGGGADNQPQHFGDGTRLSIL.

A remark on this clonotype: The junction and the germline gene differ at one end; a read error may be behind it. The chain has TRBV10-3 and TRBJ2-1; 10 bases map to TRBD2. Germline V gene sequence: CDR1 ENHRY, CDR2 SYGVKD. The CDR3 sequence is 19 residues long. The CDR3 bases are TGTGCCTTCAGTTTCCTTGGGACTAGCGACTACTTCTCCTACAATGAGCAGTTCTTC. It encodes CAFSFLGTSDYFSYNEQFF.

The genes are TRBV7-8 and TRBJ1-2; D is unresolved. CDR3 size: 15 residues. V lost 2 bases to trimming and J lost 4 bases, with 14 bases between them. Germline V gene data show CDR1 as SGHVS and CDR2 as FQNEAQ. The CDR3 sequence: CASSLKRESTYGYTF. The CDR3 DNA follows: TGTGCCAGCAGCTTAAAAAGAGAATCAACCTATGGCTACACCTTC.

CDR3 loop: CSARDLGRLSNQPQHF. The CDR3 DNA reads as TGCAGTGCTAGAGATTTGGGGAGACTTAGCAATCAGCCCCAGCATTTT. The rearrangement uses TRBV20-1 and TRBJ1-5; D unresolved. The length of the CDR3 is 16 residues. Per the germline V gene, CDR1 is DFQATT and CDR2 is SNEGSKA (reference sequence). Trimming stripped 0 bases from V and 0 bases from J, with 12 bases between.

This chain uses TRBV5-8 with TRBJ1-5, with 8 bases fitting TRBD1. J was trimmed by 4 bases and V by 4 bases; bases with no gene match: 7. The CDR3 loop spans 15 amino acids. Germline V gene data show CDR1 as SGHTS and CDR2 as YDEGEE. The chain's CDR3 is CASSPGQARNQPQHF. The CDR3 nucleotides are TGTGCCAGCAGCCCGGGACAGGCCAGGAATCAGCCCCAGCATTTT. Full variable domain (rest looked up from reference TRBV5-8 and TRBJ1-5): EAGVTQSPTHLIKTRGQQATLRCSPISGHTSVYWYQQALGLGLQFLLWYDEGEERNRGNFPPRFSGRQFPNYSSELNVNALELEDSALYLCASSPGQARNQPQHFGDGTRLSIL.